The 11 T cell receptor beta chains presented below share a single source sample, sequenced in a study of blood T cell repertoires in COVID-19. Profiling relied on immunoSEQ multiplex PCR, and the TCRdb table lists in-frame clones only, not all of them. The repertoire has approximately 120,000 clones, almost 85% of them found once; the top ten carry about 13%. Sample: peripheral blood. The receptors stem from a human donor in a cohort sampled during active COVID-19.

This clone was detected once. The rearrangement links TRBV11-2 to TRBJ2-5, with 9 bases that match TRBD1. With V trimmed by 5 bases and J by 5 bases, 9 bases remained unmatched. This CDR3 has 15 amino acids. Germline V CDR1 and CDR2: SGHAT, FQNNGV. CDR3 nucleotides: TGTGCCAGCAGCCTGGCAGGACAGGGGAGGGAGACCCAGTACTTC. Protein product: CASSLAGQGRETQYF.

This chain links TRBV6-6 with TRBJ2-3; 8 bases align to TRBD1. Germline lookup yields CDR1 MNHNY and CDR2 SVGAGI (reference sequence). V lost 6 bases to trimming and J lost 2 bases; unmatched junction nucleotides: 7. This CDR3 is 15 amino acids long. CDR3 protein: CASSLGQGVTDTQYF. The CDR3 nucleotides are TGTGCCAGCAGCTTAGGACAGGGCGTCACAGATACGCAGTATTTT.

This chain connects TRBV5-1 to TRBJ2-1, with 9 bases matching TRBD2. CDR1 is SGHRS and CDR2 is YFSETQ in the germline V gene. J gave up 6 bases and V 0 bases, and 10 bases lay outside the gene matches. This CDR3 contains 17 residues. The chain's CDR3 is CASSLGSGTSRSNEQFF. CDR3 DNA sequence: TGCGCCAGCAGCTTGGGTTCGGGGACTAGCCGGTCCAATGAGCAGTTCTTC.

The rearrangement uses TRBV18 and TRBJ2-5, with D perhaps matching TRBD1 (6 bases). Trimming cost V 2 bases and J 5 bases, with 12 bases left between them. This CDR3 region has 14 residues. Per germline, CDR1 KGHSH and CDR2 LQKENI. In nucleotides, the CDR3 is TGTGCCAGCTCACCAGATTCAGGGGTGGAGACCCAGTACTTC. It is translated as CASSPDSGVETQYF.

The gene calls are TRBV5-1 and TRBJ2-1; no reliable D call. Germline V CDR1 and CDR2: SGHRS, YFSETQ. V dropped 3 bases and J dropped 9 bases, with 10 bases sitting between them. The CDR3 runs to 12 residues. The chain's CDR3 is CASSSRYGEQFF. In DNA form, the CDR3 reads TGCGCCAGCAGCTCGCGATATGGTGAGCAGTTCTTC.

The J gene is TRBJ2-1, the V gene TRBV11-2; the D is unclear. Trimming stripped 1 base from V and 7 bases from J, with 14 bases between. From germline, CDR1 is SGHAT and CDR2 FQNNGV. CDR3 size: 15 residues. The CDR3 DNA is TGTGCCAGCAGCTTAGTTCGAGCCCCCTCGAATGAGCAGTTCTTC. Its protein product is CASSLVRAPSNEQFF.

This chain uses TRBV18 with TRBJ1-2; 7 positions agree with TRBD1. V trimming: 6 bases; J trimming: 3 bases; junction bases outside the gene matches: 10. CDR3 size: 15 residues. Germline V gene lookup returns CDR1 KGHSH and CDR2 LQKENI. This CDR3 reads CASSPQGTADYGYTF. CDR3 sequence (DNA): TGTGCCAGCTCTCCGCAAGGGACAGCGGACTATGGCTACACCTTC.

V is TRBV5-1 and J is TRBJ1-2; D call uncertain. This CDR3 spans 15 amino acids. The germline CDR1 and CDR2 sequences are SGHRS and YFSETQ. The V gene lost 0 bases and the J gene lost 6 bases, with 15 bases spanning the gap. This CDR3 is CASSLGHPTSDGYTF. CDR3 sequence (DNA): TGCGCCAGCAGCTTGGGGCACCCTACTAGCGATGGCTACACCTTC.

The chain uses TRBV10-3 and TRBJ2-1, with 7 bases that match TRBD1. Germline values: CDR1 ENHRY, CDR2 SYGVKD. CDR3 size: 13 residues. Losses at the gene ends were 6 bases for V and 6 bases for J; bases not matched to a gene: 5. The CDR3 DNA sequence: TGTGCCATCAGGAGGGACAGCCCCAATGAGCAGTTCTTC. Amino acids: CAIRRDSPNEQFF.

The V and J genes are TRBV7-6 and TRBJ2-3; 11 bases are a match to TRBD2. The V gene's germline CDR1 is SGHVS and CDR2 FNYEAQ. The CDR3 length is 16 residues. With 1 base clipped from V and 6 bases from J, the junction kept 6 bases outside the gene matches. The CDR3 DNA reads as TGTGCCAGCAGCTTAGTTCGACTAGCGGGGAATGATACGCAGTATTTT. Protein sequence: CASSLVRLAGNDTQYF.

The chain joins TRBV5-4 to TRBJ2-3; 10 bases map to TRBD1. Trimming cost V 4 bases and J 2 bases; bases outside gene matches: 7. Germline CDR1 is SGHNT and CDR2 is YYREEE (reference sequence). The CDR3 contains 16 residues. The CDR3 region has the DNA TGTGCCAGCAGCCCGGGGACAGGGGCCGACACAGATACGCAGTATTTT. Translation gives CASSPGTGADTDTQYF.